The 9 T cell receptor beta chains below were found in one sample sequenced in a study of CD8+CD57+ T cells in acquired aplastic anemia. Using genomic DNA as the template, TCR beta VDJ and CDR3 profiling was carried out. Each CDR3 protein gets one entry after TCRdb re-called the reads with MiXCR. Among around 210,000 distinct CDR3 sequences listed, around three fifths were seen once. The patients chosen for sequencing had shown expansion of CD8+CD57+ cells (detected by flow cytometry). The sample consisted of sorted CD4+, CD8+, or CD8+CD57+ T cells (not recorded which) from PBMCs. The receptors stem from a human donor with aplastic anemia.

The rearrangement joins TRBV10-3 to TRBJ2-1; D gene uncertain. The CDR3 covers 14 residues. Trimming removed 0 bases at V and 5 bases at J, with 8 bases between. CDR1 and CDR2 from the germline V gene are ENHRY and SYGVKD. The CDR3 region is CAISESKTHNEQFF. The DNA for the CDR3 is TGTGCCATCAGTGAGTCGAAAACCCACAATGAGCAGTTCTTC.

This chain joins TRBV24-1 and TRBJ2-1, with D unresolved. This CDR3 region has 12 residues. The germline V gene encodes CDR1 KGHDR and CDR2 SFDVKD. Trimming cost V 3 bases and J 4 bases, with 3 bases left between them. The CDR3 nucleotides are TGTGCCACCAGTGATGGGTACAATGAGCAGTTCTTC. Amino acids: CATSDGYNEQFF.

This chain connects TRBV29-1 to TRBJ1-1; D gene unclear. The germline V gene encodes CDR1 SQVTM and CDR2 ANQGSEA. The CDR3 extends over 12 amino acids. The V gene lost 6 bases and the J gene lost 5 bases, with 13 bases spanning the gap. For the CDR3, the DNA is TGCAGCGTCGACGTATCGAATACTGAAGCTTTCTTT. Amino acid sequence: CSVDVSNTEAFF. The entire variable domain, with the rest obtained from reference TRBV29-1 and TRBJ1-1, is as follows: SAVISQKPSRDICQRGTSLTIQCQVDSQVTMMFWYRQQPGQSLTLIATANQGSEATYESGFVIDKFPISRPNLTFSTLTVSNMSPEDSSIYLCSVDVSNTEAFFGQGTRLTVV.

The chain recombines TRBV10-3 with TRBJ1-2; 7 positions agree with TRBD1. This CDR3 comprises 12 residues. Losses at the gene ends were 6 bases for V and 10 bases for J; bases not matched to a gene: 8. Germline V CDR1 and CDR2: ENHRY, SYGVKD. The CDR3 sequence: CAISDTQGIYTF. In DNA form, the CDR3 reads TGTGCCATCAGCGATACACAGGGGATCTACACCTTC.

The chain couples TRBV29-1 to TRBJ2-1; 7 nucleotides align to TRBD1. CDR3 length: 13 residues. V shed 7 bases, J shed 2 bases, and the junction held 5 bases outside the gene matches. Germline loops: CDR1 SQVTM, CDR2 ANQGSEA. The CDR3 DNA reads TGCAGCGCCAACAGGGGCGCCTACAATGAGCAGTTCTTC. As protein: CSANRGAYNEQFF.

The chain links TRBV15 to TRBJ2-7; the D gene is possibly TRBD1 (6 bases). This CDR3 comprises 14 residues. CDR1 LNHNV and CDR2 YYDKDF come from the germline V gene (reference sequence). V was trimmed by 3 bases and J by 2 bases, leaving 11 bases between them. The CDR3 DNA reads TGTGCCACCAGCAGCCGGACAGTACCCTACGAGCAGTACTTC. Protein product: CATSSRTVPYEQYF.

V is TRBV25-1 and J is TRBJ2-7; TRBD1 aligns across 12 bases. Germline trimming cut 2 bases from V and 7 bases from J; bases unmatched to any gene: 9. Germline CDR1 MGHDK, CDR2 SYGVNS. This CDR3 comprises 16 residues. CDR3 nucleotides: TGTGCCAGCAGTGAAGGAGGGGGACAGGGGGCGCGGGAGCAGTACTTC. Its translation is CASSEGGGQGAREQYF.

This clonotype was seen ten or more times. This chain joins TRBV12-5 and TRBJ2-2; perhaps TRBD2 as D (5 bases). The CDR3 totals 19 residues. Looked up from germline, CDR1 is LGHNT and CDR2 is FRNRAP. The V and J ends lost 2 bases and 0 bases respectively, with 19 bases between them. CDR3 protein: CASGLLFEGVFANTGELFF. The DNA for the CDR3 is TGTGCTAGTGGTTTGTTGTTTGAGGGAGTTTTCGCGAACACCGGGGAGCTGTTTTTT. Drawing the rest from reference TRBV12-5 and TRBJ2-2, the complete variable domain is DARVTQTPRHKVTEMGQEVTMRCQPILGHNTVFWYRQTMMQGLELLAYFRNRAPLDDSGMPKDRFSAEMPDATLATLKIQPSEPRDSAVYFCASGLLFEGVFANTGELFFGEGSRLTVL.

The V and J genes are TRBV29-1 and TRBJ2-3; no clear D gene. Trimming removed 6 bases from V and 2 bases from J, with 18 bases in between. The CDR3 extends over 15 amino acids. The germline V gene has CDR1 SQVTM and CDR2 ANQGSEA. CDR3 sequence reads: CSVDPLYDITDTQYF. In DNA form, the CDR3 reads TGCAGCGTAGACCCCCTCTATGACATCACAGATACGCAGTATTTT.